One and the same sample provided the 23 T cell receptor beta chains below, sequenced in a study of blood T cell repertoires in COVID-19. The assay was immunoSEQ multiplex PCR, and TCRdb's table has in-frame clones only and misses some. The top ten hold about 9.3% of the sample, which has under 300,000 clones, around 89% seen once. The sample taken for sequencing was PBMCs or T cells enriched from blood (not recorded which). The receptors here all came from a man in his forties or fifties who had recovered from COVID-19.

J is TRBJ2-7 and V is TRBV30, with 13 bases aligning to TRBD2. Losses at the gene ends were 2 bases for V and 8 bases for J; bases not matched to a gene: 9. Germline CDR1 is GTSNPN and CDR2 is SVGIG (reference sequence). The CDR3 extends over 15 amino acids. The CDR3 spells CAWSPRGTSGTKQYF. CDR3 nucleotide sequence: TGTGCCTGGAGTCCACGGGGGACTAGCGGGACTAAGCAGTACTTC.

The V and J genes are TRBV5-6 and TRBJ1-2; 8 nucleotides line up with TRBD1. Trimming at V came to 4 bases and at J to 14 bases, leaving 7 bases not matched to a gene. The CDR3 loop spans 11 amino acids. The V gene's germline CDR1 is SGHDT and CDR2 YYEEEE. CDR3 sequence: CASSRQGAPTF. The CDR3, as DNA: TGTGCCAGCAGCCGTCAGGGGGCCCCGACCTTC.

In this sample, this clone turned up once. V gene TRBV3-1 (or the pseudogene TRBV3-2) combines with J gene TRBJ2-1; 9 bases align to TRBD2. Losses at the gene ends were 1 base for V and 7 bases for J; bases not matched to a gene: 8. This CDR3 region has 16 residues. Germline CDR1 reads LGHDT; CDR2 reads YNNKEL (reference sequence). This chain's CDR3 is CASSQGGGRVENEQFF. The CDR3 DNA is TGTGCCAGCAGCCAAGGGGGCGGGAGGGTAGAGAATGAGCAGTTCTTC.

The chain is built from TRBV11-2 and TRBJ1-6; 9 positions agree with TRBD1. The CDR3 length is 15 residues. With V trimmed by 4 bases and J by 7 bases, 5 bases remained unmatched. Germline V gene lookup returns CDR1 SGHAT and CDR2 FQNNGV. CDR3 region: CASSSRQGVNSPLHF. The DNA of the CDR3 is TGTGCCAGCAGCTCCCGACAGGGGGTAAATTCACCCCTCCACTTT.

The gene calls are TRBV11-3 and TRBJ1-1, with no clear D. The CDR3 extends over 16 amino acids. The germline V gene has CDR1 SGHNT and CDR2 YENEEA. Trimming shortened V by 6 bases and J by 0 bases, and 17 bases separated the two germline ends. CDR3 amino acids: CASRRTGSPMNTEAFF. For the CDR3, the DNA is TGTGCCAGCAGGCGAACGGGATCTCCTATGAACACTGAAGCTTTCTTT.

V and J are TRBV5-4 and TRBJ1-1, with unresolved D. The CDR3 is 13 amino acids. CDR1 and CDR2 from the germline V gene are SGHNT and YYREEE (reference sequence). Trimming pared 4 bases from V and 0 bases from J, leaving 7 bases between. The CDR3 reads CASSADVNTEAFF. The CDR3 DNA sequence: TGTGCCAGCAGCGCAGATGTGAACACTGAAGCTTTCTTT.

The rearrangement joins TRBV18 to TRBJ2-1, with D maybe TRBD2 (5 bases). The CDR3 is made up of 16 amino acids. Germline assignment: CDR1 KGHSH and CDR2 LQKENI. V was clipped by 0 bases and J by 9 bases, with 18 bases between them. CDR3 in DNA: TGTGCCAGCTCACCACCCTCTTTTAGCGCCGACTCTGAGCAGTTCTTC. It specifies CASSPPSFSADSEQFF.

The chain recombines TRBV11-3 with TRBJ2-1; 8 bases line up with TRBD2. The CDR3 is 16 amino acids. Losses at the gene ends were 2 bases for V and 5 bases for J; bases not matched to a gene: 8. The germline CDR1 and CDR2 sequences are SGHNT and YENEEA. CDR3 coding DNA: TGTGCCAGCAGCTTAATTTCGGGGGGGTGCCACAATGAGCAGTTCTTC. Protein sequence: CASSLISGGCHNEQFF. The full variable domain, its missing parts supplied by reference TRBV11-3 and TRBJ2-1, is EAGVVQSPRYKIIEKKQPVAFWCNPISGHNTLYWYLQNLGQGPELLIRYENEEAVDDSQLPKDRFSAERLKGVDSTLKIQPAELGDSAVYLCASSLISGGCHNEQFFGPGTRLTVL.

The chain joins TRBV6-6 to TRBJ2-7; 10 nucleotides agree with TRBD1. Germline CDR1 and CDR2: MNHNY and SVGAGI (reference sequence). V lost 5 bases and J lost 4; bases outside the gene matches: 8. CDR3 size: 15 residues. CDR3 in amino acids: CASSPSRDRGYEQYF. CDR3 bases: TGTGCCAGCAGTCCAAGCCGGGACAGGGGTTACGAGCAGTACTTC.

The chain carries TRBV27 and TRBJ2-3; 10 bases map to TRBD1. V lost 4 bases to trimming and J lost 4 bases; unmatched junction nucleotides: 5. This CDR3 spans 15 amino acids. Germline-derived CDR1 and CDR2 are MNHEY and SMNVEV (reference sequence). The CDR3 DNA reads TGTGCCAGCAGTTCCGGGACAGGGGACTCAGATACGCAGTATTTT. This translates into CASSSGTGDSDTQYF.

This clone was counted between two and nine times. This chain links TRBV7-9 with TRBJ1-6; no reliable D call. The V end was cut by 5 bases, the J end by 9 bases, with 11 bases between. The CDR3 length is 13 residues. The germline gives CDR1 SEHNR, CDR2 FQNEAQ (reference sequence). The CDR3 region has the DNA TGTGCCAGCAGCAGAGTTTATGGTTCACCCCTCCACTTT. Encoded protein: CASSRVYGSPLHF.

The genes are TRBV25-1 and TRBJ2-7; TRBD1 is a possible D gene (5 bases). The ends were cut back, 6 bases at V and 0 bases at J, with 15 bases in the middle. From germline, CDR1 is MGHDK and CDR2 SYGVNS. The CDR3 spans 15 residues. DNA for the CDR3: TGTGCCAGCAGAGGAACTCTGGGGCACTCCTACGAGCAGTACTTC. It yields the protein CASRGTLGHSYEQYF.

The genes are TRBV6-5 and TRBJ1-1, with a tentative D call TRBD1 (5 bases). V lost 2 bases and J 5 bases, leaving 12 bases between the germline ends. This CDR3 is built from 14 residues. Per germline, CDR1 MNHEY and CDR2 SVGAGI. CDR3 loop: CASSYRHRGTEAFF. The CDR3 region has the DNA TGTGCCAGCAGTTACCGACACCGGGGGACTGAAGCTTTCTTT.

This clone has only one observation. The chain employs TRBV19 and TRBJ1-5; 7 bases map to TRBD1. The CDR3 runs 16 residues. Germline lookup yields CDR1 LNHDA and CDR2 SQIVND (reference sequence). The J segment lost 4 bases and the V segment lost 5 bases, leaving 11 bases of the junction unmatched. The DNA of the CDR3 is TGTGCCAGTAGTCAAAGTCCAGGGGGTCTTAATCAGCCCCAGCATTTT. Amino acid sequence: CASSQSPGGLNQPQHF.

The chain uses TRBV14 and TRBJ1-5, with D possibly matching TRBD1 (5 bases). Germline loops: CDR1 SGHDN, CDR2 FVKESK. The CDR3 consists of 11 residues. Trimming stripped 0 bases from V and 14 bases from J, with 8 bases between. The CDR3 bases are TGTGCCAGCAGCCAAGATTCAGGGAAGCATTTT. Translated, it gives CASSQDSGKHF.

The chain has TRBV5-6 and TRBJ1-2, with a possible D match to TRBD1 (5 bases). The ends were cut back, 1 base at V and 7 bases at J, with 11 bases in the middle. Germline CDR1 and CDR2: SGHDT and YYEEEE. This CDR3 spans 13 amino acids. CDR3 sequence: CASSLPPGLGYTF. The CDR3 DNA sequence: TGTGCCAGCAGCTTGCCTCCAGGGCTTGGCTACACCTTC. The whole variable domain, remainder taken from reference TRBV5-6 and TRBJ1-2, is DAGVTQSPTHLIKTRGQQVTLRCSPKSGHDTVSWYQQALGQGPQFIFQYYEEEERQRGNFPDRFSGHQFPNYSSELNVNALLLGDSALYLCASSLPPGLGYTFGSGTRLTVV.

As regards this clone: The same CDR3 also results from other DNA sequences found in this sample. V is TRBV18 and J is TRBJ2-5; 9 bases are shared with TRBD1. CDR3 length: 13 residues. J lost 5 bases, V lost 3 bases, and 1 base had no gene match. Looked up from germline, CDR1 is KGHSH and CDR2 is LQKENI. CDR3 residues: CASSPGQGETQYF. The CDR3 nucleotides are TGTGCCAGCTCACCGGGACAGGGCGAGACCCAGTACTTC.

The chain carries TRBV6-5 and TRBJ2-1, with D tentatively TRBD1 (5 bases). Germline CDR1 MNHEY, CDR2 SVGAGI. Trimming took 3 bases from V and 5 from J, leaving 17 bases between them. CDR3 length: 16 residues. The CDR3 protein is CASSYTPTAAHNEQFF. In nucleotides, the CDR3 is TGTGCCAGCAGTTATACCCCGACAGCCGCCCACAATGAGCAGTTCTTC.

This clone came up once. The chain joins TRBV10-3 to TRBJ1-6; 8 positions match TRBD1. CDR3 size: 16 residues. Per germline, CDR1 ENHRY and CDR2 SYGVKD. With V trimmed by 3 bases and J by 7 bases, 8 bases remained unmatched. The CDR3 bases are TGTGCCATCAGTGACAGGGCAGGGGGCTCGAATTCACCCCTCCACTTT. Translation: CAISDRAGGSNSPLHF.

CDR3 in amino acids: CASSLNMGGEQFF. As DNA, the CDR3 is TGTGCCAGCAGCCTCAACATGGGCGGGGAGCAGTTCTTC. The chain couples TRBV7-3 to TRBJ2-1, with a tentative D call TRBD2 (5 bases). This CDR3 has 13 residues. V lost 5 bases and J lost 10, with 15 bases in between. Germline CDR1 is SGHTA and CDR2 is FQGTGA.

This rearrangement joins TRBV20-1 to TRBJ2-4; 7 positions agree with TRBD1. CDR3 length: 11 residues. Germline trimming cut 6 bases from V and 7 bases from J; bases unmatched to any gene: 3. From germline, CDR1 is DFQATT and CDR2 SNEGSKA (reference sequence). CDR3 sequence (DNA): TGCAGTGCACGCAGGGGGAACATTCAGTACTTC. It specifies CSARRGNIQYF.

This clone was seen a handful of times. This CDR3 reads CASSGTGLLNYGYTF. The CDR3 DNA reads TGCGCCAGCAGCGGTACAGGCTTACTTAACTATGGCTACACCTTC. The rearrangement links TRBV5-1 to TRBJ1-2; weak D call: TRBD1 (5 bases). Germline CDR1 and CDR2: SGHRS and YFSETQ. V gave up 4 bases and J gave up 1 base, with 14 bases separating them. CDR3 length: 15 residues.

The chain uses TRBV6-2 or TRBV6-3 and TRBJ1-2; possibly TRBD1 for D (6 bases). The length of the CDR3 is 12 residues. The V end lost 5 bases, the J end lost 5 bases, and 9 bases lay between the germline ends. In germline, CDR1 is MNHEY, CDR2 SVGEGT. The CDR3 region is CASSLQGYGYTF. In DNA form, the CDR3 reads TGTGCCAGCAGTCTCCAGGGGTATGGCTACACCTTC.